A single sample gave rise to the 13 T cell receptor beta chains below, sequenced in a study of metastatic and nonmetastatic thyroid tumors. TCRdb reprocessed the PCR reads using MiXCR. This sample carries 35,000 to 50,000 clones, 9.5% to 13% of them seen once, and the ten largest clones take approximately 9.1%. Thyroid surgery had not been preceded by any treatment in any patient. The sample was blood. The receptor source for this set is a male donor with papillary thyroid cancer or a benign thyroid nodule (not recorded which). Some clones in this sample may be carry-over from other donors' samples.

This clone came up many times. The chain has TRBV5-4 and TRBJ2-3; the match to TRBD2 covers 10 bases. V shed 4 bases, J shed 4 bases, and the junction held 6 bases outside the gene matches. This CDR3 has 15 residues. Germline assignment: CDR1 SGHNT and CDR2 YYREEE (reference sequence). CDR3 region: CASSLSGRRADTQYF. DNA of the CDR3: TGTGCCAGCAGCCTTAGCGGGAGGAGGGCAGATACGCAGTATTTT.

This clone has at least ten counts. The gene calls are TRBV3-1 and TRBJ2-7; D is possibly TRBD2 (6 bases). Per the germline V gene, CDR1 is LGHDT and CDR2 is YNNKEL (reference sequence). V gave up 8 bases and J gave up 4 bases, with 18 bases separating them. This CDR3 spans 14 amino acids. The CDR3 DNA is TGTGCCAGCCACGCTGCGGGGACCCCGTACGAGCAGTACTTC. Its protein is CASHAAGTPYEQYF.

This clone was detected many times. The J gene is TRBJ1-4, the V gene TRBV30; no clear D. The CDR3 is made up of 12 amino acids. From germline, CDR1 is GTSNPN and CDR2 SVGIG (reference sequence). Trimming took off 0 bases at V and 8 bases at J, with 7 bases between the two ends. For the CDR3, the DNA is TGTGCCTGGAGTGTAAATCGGGAAAAACTGTTTTTT. This codes for CAWSVNREKLFF.

This clone was seen at least ten times. The J gene is TRBJ2-7, the V gene TRBV20-1; possible D gene TRBD2, 6 bases. This CDR3 has 14 residues. CDR1 and CDR2 from the germline V gene are DFQATT and SNEGSKA (reference sequence). V was clipped by 0 bases and J by 3 bases, with 12 bases between them. CDR3 coding DNA: TGCAGTGCTAGAGATCCGGGAGTGAGCTACGAGCAGTACTTC. Residues: CSARDPGVSYEQYF.

This clone came up a few times. The chain joins TRBV27 to TRBJ1-6; D call uncertain. This CDR3 has 15 residues. V was trimmed by 3 bases and J by 6 bases, leaving 12 bases between them. Per germline, CDR1 MNHEY and CDR2 SMNVEV (reference sequence). CDR3 residues: CASSLSSMCNSPLHF. The CDR3 DNA reads as TGTGCCAGCAGTTTGAGCTCCATGTGTAATTCACCCCTCCACTTT.

Comments on this clone: Possible read error: a much larger clone is one base away. The chain is built from TRBV18 and TRBJ2-7; D is possibly TRBD1 or TRBD2 (5 bases each). Trimming left V 4 bases short and J 7 bases short, with 14 bases between. The CDR3 sequence is 13 residues long. Germline V gene data show CDR1 as KGHSH and CDR2 as LQKENI. The CDR3 DNA reads TGTGCCAGCTCACAAGGGACCCCGCGAGAGCAGTACTTC. It yields the protein CASSQGTPREQYF.

There are many counts of this clone. This sequence joins TRBV7-8 and TRBJ2-7, with D possibly being TRBD2 (6 bases). The germline V and J ends were trimmed by 5 bases and 1 base, with 12 bases remaining between them. CDR3 length: 14 residues. Looked up from germline, CDR1 is SGHVS and CDR2 is FQNEAQ. The CDR3 DNA is TGTGCCAGCAGCACCACGGGGACTTCCTACGAGCAGTACTTC. Amino acids: CASSTTGTSYEQYF.

This clone was seen many times. The rearrangement links TRBV28 to TRBJ2-5; perhaps TRBD2 as D (6 bases). CDR1 is MDHEN, CDR2 SYDVKM, per germline. Trimming removed 3 bases at V and 1 base at J, with 12 bases between. CDR3 length: 15 residues. This chain's CDR3 is CASSLGGAVQETQYF. CDR3 nucleotide sequence: TGTGCCAGCAGTTTGGGAGGAGCGGTCCAAGAGACCCAGTACTTC.

In regard to this clone: A much larger clonotype is one base distant, so this may be a read error. CDR3 amino acids: CATSRRYNYNEQFF. The CDR3 DNA reads as TGTGCCACCAGCCGAAGGTACAACTACAATGAGCAGTTCTTC. The V call is TRBV15, the J call TRBJ2-1, with D unresolved. Germline V gene sequence: CDR1 LNHNV, CDR2 YYDKDF (reference sequence). Between the trimmed V and J ends, which lost 5 bases and 3 bases, there was a span of 11 bases. The CDR3 sequence is 14 residues long.

The table lists this clone with many counts. The chain has TRBV7-9 and TRBJ2-5; D is unresolved. The germline CDR1 and CDR2 sequences are SEHNR and FQNEAQ (reference sequence). Trimming took 1 base from V and 1 from J, leaving 7 bases between them. This CDR3 is 14 amino acids long. The chain's CDR3 is CASSLERAQETQYF. The CDR3 nucleotides are TGTGCCAGCAGCTTAGAAAGGGCCCAAGAGACCCAGTACTTC.

This clone was counted between two and nine times. The rearrangement uses TRBV5-4 and TRBJ2-7; TRBD1 or TRBD2 may be the D gene (6 bases each). V was clipped by 2 bases and J by 1 base, with 13 bases between them. Germline V CDR1 and CDR2: SGHNT, YYREEE (reference sequence). CDR3 length: 15 residues. The DNA for the CDR3 is TGTGCCAGCAGCTTTCCCGGGGGCCAGTCCTACGAGCAGTACTTC. It codes for CASSFPGGQSYEQYF.

This clone has ten or more counts. Just one base apart from a much larger clone, this may be a read error. Other nucleotide sequences from this sample produce the same CDR3. The gene calls are TRBV6-1 and TRBJ1-5; D is perhaps TRBD1 (5 bases). The CDR3 length is 12 residues. Germline CDR1 MNHNS, CDR2 SASEGT. The V end was cut by 8 bases, the J end by 2 bases, with 7 bases between. The chain's CDR3 is CASQQGNQPQHF. DNA for the CDR3: TGTGCCAGCCAACAGGGCAATCAGCCCCAGCATTTT.

This clone counts as medium-sized. This CDR3 is CASSSRGESYEQYF. In nucleotides, the CDR3 is TGTGCCAGCAGTTCACGAGGGGAGTCCTACGAGCAGTACTTC. J is TRBJ2-7 and V is TRBV28, with D perhaps TRBD1 or TRBD2 (5 bases each). The CDR3 is made up of 14 amino acids. Between the trimmed V and J ends, which lost 4 bases and 1 base, there was a span of 11 bases. The germline CDR1 and CDR2 sequences are MDHEN and SYDVKM.